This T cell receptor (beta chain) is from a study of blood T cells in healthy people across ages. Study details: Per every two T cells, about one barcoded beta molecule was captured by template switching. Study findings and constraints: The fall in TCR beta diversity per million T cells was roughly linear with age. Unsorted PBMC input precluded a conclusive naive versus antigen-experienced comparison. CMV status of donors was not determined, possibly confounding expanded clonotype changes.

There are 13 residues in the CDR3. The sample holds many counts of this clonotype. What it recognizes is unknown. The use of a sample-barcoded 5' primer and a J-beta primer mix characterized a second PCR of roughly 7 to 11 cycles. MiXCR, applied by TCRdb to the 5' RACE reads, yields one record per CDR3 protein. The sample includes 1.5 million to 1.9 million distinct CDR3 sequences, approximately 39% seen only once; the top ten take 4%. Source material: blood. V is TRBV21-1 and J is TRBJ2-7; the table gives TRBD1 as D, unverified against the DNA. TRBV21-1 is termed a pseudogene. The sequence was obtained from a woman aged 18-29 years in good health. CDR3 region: CASSKDRGYEQYF. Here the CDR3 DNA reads TGTGCCAGCAGCAAAGACAGGGGGTACGAGCAGTACTTC.